The 8 T cell receptor beta chains reported below all come from one sample, sequenced in a study of blood T cell repertoires in COVID-19. Using immunoSEQ multiplex PCR, the repertoire was profiled, and TCRdb retains in-frame clones only, with some absent. Altogether about 77,000 clones are present, more than 80% being singletons, with the ten largest covering under 5.5%. Sequenced sample: peripheral blood. The receptors here all came from a woman in her 70s with acute or convalescent COVID-19.

The chain is built from TRBV14 and TRBJ2-7; TRBD1 matches 9 bases. Germline assignment: CDR1 SGHDN and CDR2 FVKESK. J gave up 11 bases and V 5 bases, and 7 bases lay outside the gene matches. This CDR3 has 12 amino acids. DNA of the CDR3: TGTGCCAGCAGCACTGTCGGGACAGGGAAGTACTTC. Residues: CASSTVGTGKYF.

The chain carries TRBV7-9 and TRBJ2-5; the D is unclear. The CDR3 sequence is 15 residues long. The germline V gene encodes CDR1 SEHNR and CDR2 FQNEAQ (reference sequence). Between the trimmed V and J ends, which lost 1 base and 1 base, there was a span of 10 bases. The CDR3 region has the DNA TGTGCCAGCAGCTTAGTTTGGTACAGCCAAGAGACCCAGTACTTC. Amino acids: CASSLVWYSQETQYF.

This chain connects TRBV6-1 to TRBJ2-1; the D is unclear. V was pared by 2 bases and J by 9 bases, with 11 bases between. The germline V gene encodes CDR1 MNHNS and CDR2 SASEGT. The CDR3 has 13 residues. CDR3 region: CASSELKRFEQFF. CDR3 DNA: TGTGCCAGCAGTGAACTAAAACGCTTTGAGCAGTTCTTC.

The chain joins TRBV6-1 to TRBJ2-2, with 11 positions matching TRBD2. The V gene end was trimmed by 1 base and the J gene end by 3 bases; junction bases not matched to a gene: 10. Germline values: CDR1 MNHNS, CDR2 SASEGT. The CDR3 sequence is 19 residues long. CDR3 in DNA: TGTGCCAGCAGTGAAGAGGTAGCGGGGGGGCTAGGAGACACCGGGGAGCTGTTTTTT. This codes for CASSEEVAGGLGDTGELFF.

The gene calls are TRBV18 and TRBJ1-5; TRBD1 matches at 10 bases. The germline CDR1 and CDR2 sequences are KGHSH and LQKENI. The CDR3 extends over 18 amino acids. With 2 bases clipped from V and 2 bases from J, the junction kept 9 bases outside the gene matches. The CDR3 loop reads CASSPGTGAGSGNQPQHF. For the CDR3, the DNA is TGTGCCAGCTCACCAGGGACAGGGGCGGGCTCCGGCAATCAGCCCCAGCATTTT. Full variable domain (remainder filled in from reference TRBV18 and TRBJ1-5): NAGVMQNPRHLVRRRGQEARLRCSPMKGHSHVYWYRQLPEEGLKFMVYLQKENIIDESGMPKERFSAEFPKEGPSILRIQQVVRGDSAAYFCASSPGTGAGSGNQPQHFGDGTRLSIL.

This rearrangement joins TRBV9 to TRBJ1-2; tentatively, D is TRBD1 (6 bases). The CDR3 totals 15 residues. Trimming stripped 4 bases from V and 7 bases from J, with 20 bases between. From germline, CDR1 is SGDLS and CDR2 YYNGEE. CDR3 amino acids: CASSKTPGQSVGYTF. The CDR3 DNA is TGTGCCAGCAGCAAAACTCCCGGACAGTCTGTTGGCTACACCTTC. Looking up the rest from reference TRBV9 and TRBJ1-2 gives the full variable domain: DSGVTQTPKHLITATGQRVTLRCSPRSGDLSVYWYQQSLDQGLQFLIQYYNGEERAKGNILERFSAQQFPDLHSELNLSSLELGDSALYFCASSKTPGQSVGYTFGSGTRLTVV.

This chain links TRBV6-2 or TRBV6-3 with TRBJ2-1, with a possible D match to TRBD1 (5 bases). From germline, CDR1 is MNHEY and CDR2 SVGEGT. V lost 2 bases and J 4 bases, leaving 9 bases between the germline ends. The CDR3 is made up of 14 amino acids. As DNA, the CDR3 is TGTGCCAGCAGTTACCAGGGCGGATACAATGAGCAGTTCTTC. As protein: CASSYQGGYNEQFF.

This clone occurred once. The V gene is TRBV18, the J gene TRBJ2-3; TRBD2 matches 9 bases. Germline V gene lookup returns CDR1 KGHSH and CDR2 LQKENI. J lost 4 bases, V lost 6 bases, and 11 bases had no gene match. The CDR3 sequence is 16 residues long. CDR3 amino acids: CASSLEAGGTPDTQYF. The CDR3 DNA is TGTGCCAGCTCCCTAGAAGCGGGGGGTACCCCAGATACGCAGTATTTT.